This is a list of T cell receptor beta chains from one sample in a study of post-analysis software for immune sequencing data. Each CDR3 protein gets one entry after TCRdb re-called the PCR reads with MiXCR. The sample yields hundreds of thousands of distinct CDR3 sequences, about 27% seen once. The source material was blood. Receptor source: a girl aged 10 to 17 with multiple sclerosis. The conserved cysteine and the conserved F or W are not part of the CDR3 here.

J gene: TRBJ1-1
V gene: TRBV7-8
CDR3 protein: ASSLNWLPGTEAF

J gene: TRBJ2-3
V gene: TRBV20-1
CDR3 protein: SARGRPGLAGGPTDTQY

J gene: TRBJ2-1
V gene: TRBV7-9
CDR3 protein: ASSLPQPPYNEQF

J gene: TRBJ2-6
V gene: TRBV9
CDR3 protein: ASSVGLTGVEGANVLT

J gene: TRBJ2-7
V gene: TRBV9
CDR3 protein: ASSRIGQGSSEQY

J gene: TRBJ2-1
V gene: TRBV20-1
CDR3 protein: SASGPGFYNEQF

J gene: TRBJ2-1
V gene: TRBV20-1
CDR3 protein: SARDPDSTVQF

J gene: TRBJ2-3
V gene: TRBV24-1
CDR3 protein: ATFRDTDTQY

J gene: TRBJ1-2
V gene: TRBV7-2
CDR3 protein: ASILTNKYGYT

J gene: TRBJ2-1
V gene: TRBV28
CDR3 protein: ASRFPTSGSGNEQF

J gene: TRBJ2-7
V gene: TRBV3-1
CDR3 protein: ASSQAETNKY

J gene: TRBJ1-2
V gene: TRBV28
CDR3 protein: ASRTHIKGAHSYGYT

J gene: TRBJ2-7
V gene: TRBV20-1
CDR3 protein: SARGRTGKVYEQY

J gene: TRBJ2-5
V gene: TRBV5-1
CDR3 protein: ASSSGTGQETQY

J gene: TRBJ2-1
V gene: TRBV29-1
CDR3 protein: SVDRGLNEQF

J gene: TRBJ2-5
V gene: TRBV25-1
CDR3 protein: ASSDTPFRTGTIYNEQY

J gene: TRBJ1-2
V gene: TRBV28
CDR3 protein: ASSLRGGYGYT

J gene: TRBJ1-2
V gene: TRBV9
CDR3 protein: ASSVGGQGAGGYT

J gene: TRBJ2-7
V gene: TRBV10-3
CDR3 protein: AISRSGVTYEQY

J gene: TRBJ2-7
V gene: TRBV2
CDR3 protein: ATRGASEREQY

J gene: TRBJ2-4
V gene: TRBV18
CDR3 protein: ASSLTGDNIQY

J gene: TRBJ1-1
V gene: TRBV20-1
CDR3 protein: SAHRPNTEAF

J gene: TRBJ1-2
V gene: TRBV7-2
CDR3 protein: ASSALGQGIGYT

J gene: TRBJ2-2
V gene: TRBV7-7
CDR3 protein: ASSVVGAGELF

J gene: TRBJ2-7
V gene: TRBV15
CDR3 protein: ATSRDPNYEQY

J gene: TRBJ1-2
V gene: TRBV2
CDR3 protein: ASRTSPPWGYT

J gene: TRBJ1-1
V gene: TRBV20-1
CDR3 protein: SAREIQGKAF

J gene: TRBJ1-5
V gene: TRBV6-2/TRBV6-3
CDR3 protein: ASSFTPGGGQPQH

J gene: TRBJ2-3
V gene: TRBV5-1
CDR3 protein: ASGPGSTDTQY

J gene: TRBJ2-7
V gene: TRBV5-6
CDR3 protein: ASSLGGRGQSSYEQY

J gene: TRBJ2-5
V gene: TRBV3-1
CDR3 protein: ASSQEGQGPETQY

J gene: TRBJ2-7
V gene: TRBV27
CDR3 protein: ASSFRGTYEQY

J gene: TRBJ2-3
V gene: TRBV28
CDR3 protein: ASSPRGVDTQY

J gene: TRBJ2-1
V gene: TRBV29-1
CDR3 protein: SAERASGLYNEQF

J gene: TRBJ2-1
V gene: TRBV29-1
CDR3 protein: SVTRTGAPEGQF

J gene: TRBJ2-7
V gene: TRBV7-2
CDR3 protein: ASSFTGGGAYEQY

J gene: TRBJ2-7
V gene: TRBV20-1
CDR3 protein: SAPPFGRQGSYEQY

J gene: TRBJ2-1
V gene: TRBV6-2/TRBV6-3
CDR3 protein: ASRRWSGALDEQF

J gene: TRBJ2-1
V gene: TRBV5-1
CDR3 protein: ASSLGQGQFGEQF

J gene: TRBJ2-3
V gene: TRBV20-1
CDR3 protein: SAPRVLTDTQY

J gene: TRBJ2-7
V gene: TRBV13
CDR3 protein: ASSFGRGSYEQY